What follows are 25 T cell receptor beta chains derived from one specimen sequenced in a study of T-cell memory formation after mild COVID-19. From the 5' RACE reads, TCRdb called clonotypes with MiXCR, one entry per CDR3 protein. The sample has tens of thousands of distinct CDR3 sequences, about 14% seen once. The sequencing sample was made of PBMCs or a T cell subset sorted from them (not recorded which). The receptors stem from an adult woman who had mild COVID-19 (a few samples of this study predate the infection). Cell type and time point are not known.

The table lists this clonotype with a few counts. The V and J genes are TRBV29-1 and TRBJ2-3, with a possible D match to TRBD2 (5 bases). Germline assignment: CDR1 SQVTM and CDR2 ANQGSEA. The CDR3 is 14 amino acids. Trimming shortened V by 6 bases and J by 3 bases, and 16 bases separated the two germline ends. CDR3 nucleotides: TGCAGCGTAGACACCGGGATCCCGACAGATACGCAGTATTTT. This encodes CSVDTGIPTDTQYF.

This clonotype has a handful of counts. The chain employs TRBV11-2 and TRBJ2-1; 8 nucleotides line up with TRBD2. The J segment lost 4 bases and the V segment lost 6 bases, leaving 11 bases of the junction unmatched. In germline, CDR1 is SGHAT, CDR2 FQNNGV. The CDR3 has 16 amino acids. CDR3 residues: CASSRWLGLEYNEQFF. The CDR3 DNA reads as TGTGCCAGCAGTCGATGGTTGGGACTAGAGTACAATGAGCAGTTCTTC.

The chain has TRBV30 and TRBJ2-7, with D perhaps matching TRBD1 (5 bases). In germline, CDR1 is GTSNPN, CDR2 SVGIG (reference sequence). This CDR3 is built from 16 residues. Trimming took 2 bases from V and 0 from J, leaving 17 bases between them. The CDR3 here is CAWSHRFDSDSYEQYF. The DNA for the CDR3 is TGTGCCTGGAGTCACAGATTCGACAGTGACTCCTACGAGCAGTACTTC. The entire variable domain, with the rest obtained from reference TRBV30 and TRBJ2-7, is as follows: SQTIHQWPATLVQPVGSPLSLECTVEGTSNPNLYWYRQAAGRGLQLLFYSVGIGQISSEVPQNLSASRPQDRQFILSSKKLLLSDSGFYLCAWSHRFDSDSYEQYFGPGTRLTVT.

This chain joins TRBV7-6 and TRBJ1-1, with D tentatively TRBD1 (5 bases). CDR1 is SGHVS, CDR2 FNYEAQ, per germline. This CDR3 has 15 amino acids. Between the trimmed V and J ends, which lost 1 base and 1 base, there was a span of 10 bases. The CDR3 sequence is CASSLEWQGNTEAFF. In nucleotides, the CDR3 is TGTGCCAGCAGCTTAGAATGGCAGGGGAACACTGAAGCTTTCTTT.

The chain employs TRBV29-1 and TRBJ2-7, with D possibly matching TRBD2 (5 bases). The CDR3 sequence is 12 residues long. Germline CDR1 SQVTM, CDR2 ANQGSEA. Trimming took off 3 bases at V and 2 bases at J, with 8 bases between the two ends. The CDR3 loop is CSVEDGTYEQYF. The DNA for the CDR3 is TGCAGCGTTGAGGACGGGACCTACGAGCAGTACTTC.

The chain links TRBV6-2 or TRBV6-3 to TRBJ1-2, with D unclear. Trimming shortened V by 7 bases and J by 5 bases, and 20 bases separated the two germline ends. Germline loops: CDR1 MNHEY, CDR2 SVGEGT. This CDR3 is built from 15 residues. The CDR3 loop reads CASTHPAGSGYGYTF. The CDR3 nucleotides read TGTGCCAGCACCCACCCGGCAGGCTCGGGGTATGGCTACACCTTC.

The chain couples TRBV5-6 to TRBJ2-1; D might be TRBD1 (5 bases). Looked up from germline, CDR1 is SGHDT and CDR2 is YYEEEE. Trimming took off 4 bases at V and 0 bases at J, with 8 bases between the two ends. The CDR3 is made up of 14 amino acids. DNA for the CDR3: TGTGCCAGCAGCCAGGGATTCTCCTACAATGAGCAGTTCTTC. It encodes CASSQGFSYNEQFF.

The chain is built from TRBV12-3 or TRBV12-4 and TRBJ1-2; D possibly corresponds to TRBD1 (5 bases). The V end was cut by 4 bases, the J end by 6 bases, with 12 bases between. The CDR3 length is 13 residues. The CDR3 bases are TGTGCCAGCAGTTGGGGGGGGTTGGATGGCTACACCTTC. Residues: CASSWGGLDGYTF.

The chain recombines TRBV9 with TRBJ2-2; the D gene could be TRBD1 or TRBD2 (5 bases each). The length of the CDR3 is 15 residues. Trimming took 0 bases from V and 4 from J, leaving 10 bases between them. Per germline, CDR1 SGDLS and CDR2 YYNGEE. The CDR3 spells CASSVVSGTTGELFF. The CDR3 DNA sequence: TGTGCCAGCAGCGTAGTCTCTGGGACCACCGGGGAGCTGTTTTTT.

This clonotype was seen a handful of times. The chain's CDR3 is CASSLAGAGGEGNSPLHF. CDR3 coding DNA: TGTGCCAGCAGCTTAGCGGGGGCAGGGGGCGAAGGGAATTCACCCCTCCACTTT. The chain uses TRBV7-9 and TRBJ1-6; TRBD1 matches 8 bases. CDR1 and CDR2 from the germline V gene are SEHNR and FQNEAQ (reference sequence). Trimming at V came to 0 bases and at J to 7 bases, leaving 11 bases not matched to a gene. The CDR3 runs 18 residues. The full variable domain, in which reference TRBV7-9 and TRBJ1-6 provide the parts outside the CDR3, is DTGVSQNPRHKITKRGQNVTFRCDPISEHNRLYWYRQTLGQGPEFLTYFQNEAQLEKSRLLSDRFSAERPKGSFSTLEIQRTEQGDSAMYLCASSLAGAGGEGNSPLHFGNGTRLTVT.

The rearrangement links TRBV9 to TRBJ2-3, with D perhaps matching TRBD2 (7 bases). CDR1 and CDR2 (germline): SGDLS, YYNGEE. This CDR3 spans 16 amino acids. V lost 2 bases and J 5 bases, leaving 18 bases between the germline ends. The chain's CDR3 is CASSVQGGGAQDTQYF. CDR3 bases: TGTGCCAGCAGCGTTCAGGGAGGGGGGGCTCAAGATACGCAGTATTTT.

V usage is TRBV7-9 and J usage is TRBJ2-7, with D perhaps given as TRBD1 or TRBD2 (6 bases each). CDR1 and CDR2 (germline): SEHNR, FQNEAQ (reference sequence). Trimming shortened V by 5 bases and J by 4 bases, and 18 bases separated the two germline ends. The CDR3 is 15 residues long. CDR3 sequence (DNA): TGTGCCAGCAGCACCAACAGGGAGGTCCGTTACGAGCAGTACTTC. It specifies CASSTNREVRYEQYF.

The chain combines TRBV6-2 or TRBV6-3 with TRBJ2-2; D might be TRBD1 or TRBD2, each matching 5 bases. V lost 6 bases and J lost 1, with 12 bases in between. Germline CDR1 MNHEY, CDR2 SVGEGT. This CDR3 contains 15 residues. In nucleotides, the CDR3 is TGTGCCAGCAGACCAGGGACCGGGAACACCGGGGAGCTGTTTTTT. Protein: CASRPGTGNTGELFF.

This clonotype was detected only a few times. J is TRBJ2-7 and V is TRBV29-1; D unresolved. The length of the CDR3 is 11 residues. V gave up 6 bases and J gave up 2 bases, with 8 bases separating them. Germline values: CDR1 SQVTM, CDR2 ANQGSEA. CDR3 region: CSVDGTYEQYF. The CDR3 region has the DNA TGCAGCGTGGACGGAACCTACGAGCAGTACTTC.

V gene TRBV7-9 combines with J gene TRBJ2-3; perhaps D is TRBD1 or TRBD2 (7 bases each). Germline values: CDR1 SEHNR, CDR2 FQNEAQ (reference sequence). This CDR3 spans 16 amino acids. Trimming pared 5 bases from V and 3 bases from J, leaving 18 bases between. The CDR3 loop reads CASSAGGSGLTDTQYF. In nucleotides, the CDR3 is TGTGCCAGCAGCGCAGGGGGTAGCGGGCTTACAGATACGCAGTATTTT.

The chain is built from TRBV30 and TRBJ1-6; maybe TRBD1 (6 bases). V was shortened by 4 bases and J by 10 bases, with 14 bases between the two germline ends. The CDR3 length is 13 residues. The germline V gene encodes CDR1 GTSNPN and CDR2 SVGIG (reference sequence). CDR3 sequence (DNA): TGTGCCTGGACCACAGGGACGGGATCACCCCTCCACTTT. It translates to CAWTTGTGSPLHF. The complete variable domain, with remaining parts taken from reference TRBV30 and TRBJ1-6, reads SQTIHQWPATLVQPVGSPLSLECTVEGTSNPNLYWYRQAAGRGLQLLFYSVGIGQISSEVPQNLSASRPQDRQFILSSKKLLLSDSGFYLCAWTTGTGSPLHFGNGTRLTVT.

This rearrangement joins TRBV12-3 or TRBV12-4 to TRBJ2-2, with 7 bases that match TRBD2. The CDR3 contains 13 residues. The V gene end was trimmed by 4 bases and the J gene end by 6 bases; junction bases not matched to a gene: 2. The DNA of the CDR3 is TGTGCCAGCAGTTCGGGGGGAGCCGGGGAGCTGTTTTTT. It translates to CASSSGGAGELFF.

This clonotype came up a few times. V and J are TRBV15 and TRBJ2-3; no firm D call. Trimming shortened V by 0 bases and J by 12 bases, and 16 bases separated the two germline ends. Germline-derived CDR1 and CDR2 are LNHNV and YYDKDF (reference sequence). The CDR3 contains 14 residues. The CDR3 DNA is TGTGCCACCAGCAGAGATGCGAACCGCCCAGCCCAGTATTTT. This encodes CATSRDANRPAQYF.

This clonotype has more than one count but fewer than ten. The chain recombines TRBV4-2 with TRBJ1-2, with D uncertain. Germline CDR1 is LGHNA and CDR2 is YNFKEQ. The V gene lost 0 bases and the J gene lost 10 bases, with 15 bases spanning the gap. The CDR3 consists of 14 residues. CDR3 in amino acids: CASSQEGGVVLYTF. The CDR3, as DNA: TGTGCCAGCAGCCAAGAGGGTGGGGTCGTCCTCTACACCTTC.

J is TRBJ1-2 and V is TRBV5-4; 11 bases are a match to TRBD1. Germline-derived CDR1 and CDR2 are SGHNT and YYREEE (reference sequence). This CDR3 is built from 14 residues. The trim removed 3 bases at V and 8 bases at J, leaving 6 bases unmatched. The CDR3 nucleotides read TGTGCCAGCAGCTCTCGGACAGGGGGCCGAGGCTACACCTTC. It is translated as CASSSRTGGRGYTF.

The chain carries TRBV7-7 and TRBJ1-5; no clear D. V was pared by 2 bases and J by 8 bases, with 7 bases between. CDR1 is SSHAT, CDR2 FNYEAQ, per germline (reference sequence). The CDR3 is 12 amino acids. In DNA, the CDR3 is TGTGCCAGCAGCTTACTCGGGGAGCCCCAGCATTTT. This encodes CASSLLGEPQHF.

The V and J genes are TRBV6-1 and TRBJ1-5; D ambiguous. The CDR3 sequence is 14 residues long. Germline CDR1 MNHNS, CDR2 SASEGT. V lost 1 base and J 5 bases, leaving 9 bases between the germline ends. CDR3 residues: CASSEDRIYQPQHF. CDR3 coding DNA: TGTGCCAGCAGTGAAGACAGAATCTATCAGCCCCAGCATTTT.

CDR3 region: CASSVATEGATEAFF. Written as DNA, the CDR3 is TGTGCCAGCAGCGTAGCTACGGAGGGGGCAACTGAAGCTTTCTTT. V and J are TRBV9 and TRBJ1-1, with 7 positions matching TRBD1. Germline V lookup: CDR1 SGDLS, CDR2 YYNGEE. The CDR3 covers 15 residues. V lost 0 bases and J lost 5; bases outside the gene matches: 7. The full variable domain, with the rest looked up from reference TRBV9 and TRBJ1-1, is DSGVTQTPKHLITATGQRVTLRCSPRSGDLSVYWYQQSLDQGLQFLIQYYNGEERAKGNILERFSAQQFPDLHSELNLSSLELGDSALYFCASSVATEGATEAFFGQGTRLTVV.

This clonotype was recorded a few times. The chain recombines TRBV7-3 with TRBJ2-1; 12 bases line up with TRBD2. Germline V CDR1 and CDR2: SGHTA, FQGTGA. The CDR3 is 15 amino acids. Trimming removed 4 bases from V and 6 bases from J; junction bases left unmatched: 4. CDR3 amino acids: CASSSLAGGVNEQFF. The CDR3 coding sequence is TGTGCCAGCAGCTCACTAGCGGGGGGCGTCAATGAGCAGTTCTTC.

In this sample, this clonotype turned up a few times. V is TRBV4-2 and J is TRBJ1-5, with a possible D match to TRBD1 (5 bases). Per germline, CDR1 LGHNA and CDR2 YNFKEQ. CDR3 length equals 15 residues. V lost 2 bases and J 4 bases, leaving 12 bases between the germline ends. This chain's CDR3 is CASSQSGGVNQPQHF. The DNA of the CDR3 is TGTGCCAGCAGCCAATCTGGGGGGGTAAATCAGCCCCAGCATTTT.